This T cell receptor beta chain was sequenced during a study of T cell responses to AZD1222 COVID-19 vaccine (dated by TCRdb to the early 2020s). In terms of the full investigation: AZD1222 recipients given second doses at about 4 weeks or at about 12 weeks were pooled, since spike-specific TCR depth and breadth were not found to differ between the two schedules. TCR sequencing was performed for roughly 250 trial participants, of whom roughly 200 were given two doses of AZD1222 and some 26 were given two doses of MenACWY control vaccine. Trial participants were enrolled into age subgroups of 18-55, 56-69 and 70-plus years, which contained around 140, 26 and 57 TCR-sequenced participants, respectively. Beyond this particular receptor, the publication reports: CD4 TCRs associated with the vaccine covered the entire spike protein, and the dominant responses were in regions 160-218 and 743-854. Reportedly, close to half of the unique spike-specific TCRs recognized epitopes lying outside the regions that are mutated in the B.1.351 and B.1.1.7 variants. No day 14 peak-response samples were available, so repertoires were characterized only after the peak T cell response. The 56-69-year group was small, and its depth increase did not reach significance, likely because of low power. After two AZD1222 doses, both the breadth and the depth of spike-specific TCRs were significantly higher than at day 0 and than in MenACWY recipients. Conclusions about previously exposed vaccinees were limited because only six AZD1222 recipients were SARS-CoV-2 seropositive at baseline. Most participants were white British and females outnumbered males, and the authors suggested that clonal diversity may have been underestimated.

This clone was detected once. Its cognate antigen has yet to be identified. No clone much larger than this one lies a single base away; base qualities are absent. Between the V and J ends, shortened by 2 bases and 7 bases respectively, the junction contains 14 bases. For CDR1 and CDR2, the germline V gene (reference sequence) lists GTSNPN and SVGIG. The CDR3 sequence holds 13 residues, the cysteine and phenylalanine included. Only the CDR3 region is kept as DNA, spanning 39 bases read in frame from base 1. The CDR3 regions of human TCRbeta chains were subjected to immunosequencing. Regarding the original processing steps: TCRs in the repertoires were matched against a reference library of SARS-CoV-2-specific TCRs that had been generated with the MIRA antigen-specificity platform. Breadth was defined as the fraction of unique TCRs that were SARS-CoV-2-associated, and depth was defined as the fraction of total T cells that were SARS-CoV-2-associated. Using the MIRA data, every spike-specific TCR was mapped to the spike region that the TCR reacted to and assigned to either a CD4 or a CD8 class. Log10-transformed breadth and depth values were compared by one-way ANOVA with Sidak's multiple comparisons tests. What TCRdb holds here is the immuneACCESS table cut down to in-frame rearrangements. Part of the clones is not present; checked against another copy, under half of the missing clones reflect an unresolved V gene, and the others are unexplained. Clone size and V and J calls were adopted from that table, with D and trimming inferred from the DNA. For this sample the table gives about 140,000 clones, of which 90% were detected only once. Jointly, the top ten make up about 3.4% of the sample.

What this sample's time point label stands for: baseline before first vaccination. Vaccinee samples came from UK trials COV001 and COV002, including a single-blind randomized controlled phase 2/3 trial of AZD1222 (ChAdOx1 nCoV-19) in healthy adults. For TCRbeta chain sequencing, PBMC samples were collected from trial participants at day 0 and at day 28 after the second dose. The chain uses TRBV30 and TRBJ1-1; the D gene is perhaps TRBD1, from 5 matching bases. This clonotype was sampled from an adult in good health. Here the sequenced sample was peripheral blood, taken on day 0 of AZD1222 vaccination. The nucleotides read TGTGCCTGGAGTAACATGCAGGGACTTGAAGCTTTCTTT. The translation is CAWSNMQGLEAFF. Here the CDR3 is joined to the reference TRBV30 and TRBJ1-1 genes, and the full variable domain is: SQTIHQWPATLVQPVGSPLSLECTVEGTSNPNLYWYRQAAGRGLQLLFYSVGIGQISSEVPQNLSASRPQDRQFILSSKKLLLSDSGFYLCAWSNMQGLEAFFGQGTRLTVV.